The table lists the clone carrying this TCR beta chain with many counts. Germline CDR1 DFQATT, CDR2 SNEGSKA (reference sequence). V lost 2 bases and J lost 3, with 13 bases in between. This CDR3 has 14 amino acids. 5'RACE with 10-nucleotide random UMIs produced the cDNA. TCRdb reprocessed the 5' RACE reads via MiXCR and lists one record per CDR3 protein. Among tens of thousands of distinct CDR3 sequences listed, over 15% were seen once. This record comes from a study of neurological immune-mediated disorders. What was sequenced was PBMCs. The rearrangement links TRBV20-1 to TRBJ1-1, with a weak D call TRBD1 (5 bases). The source is a woman aged 40-49 years in good health. As DNA, the CDR3 is TGCAGTGCTAGACGTCCTGGGACCGACACTGAAGCTTTCTTT. It is translated as CSARRPGTDTEAFF.